The 15 T cell receptor beta chains below come from one sample, sequenced in a study of tumor and adjacent non-tumor tissue in lung cancer. The template was RNA from unsorted bulk tissue. More than 3 cm separated this lung sample from the edge of the tumor. Three rounds of nested PCR, following a modified ARM-PCR protocol, produced the TCRbeta library. Using its own MiXCR run on the multiplex PCR reads, TCRdb lists one record per CDR3 protein. The table records approximately 62,000 distinct CDR3 sequences, 61% of them present only once. Sequencing was performed on distant non-tumor lung tissue. The receptors stem from a man between 65 and 80 years old with non-small cell lung cancer.

This clonotype rates as medium-sized (0.01 to 0.1%). The chain uses TRBV11-2 and TRBJ2-5; D is uncertain. Germline CDR1 and CDR2: SGHAT and FQNNGV. The germline V and J ends were trimmed by 5 bases and 0 bases, with 10 bases remaining between them. The CDR3 sequence is 14 residues long. CDR3 DNA sequence: TGTGCCAGCAGCGAACAAGGTCACCAAGAGACCCAGTACTTC. It is translated as CASSEQGHQETQYF.

In the case of this clonotype: Lacking the conserved final phenylalanine or tryptophan, this CDR3 likely reflects a read error. The DNA of the CDR3 is TGCAGTGTTGAAGTAGCGGGAACCCAAAACATTCAGTACATC. Translation: CSVEVAGTQNIQYI. This chain uses TRBV29-1 with TRBJ2-4; 8 positions agree with TRBD2. The CDR3 totals 14 residues. CDR1 is SQVTM, CDR2 ANQGSEA, per germline.

As regards this clonotype: This could be a read error, since a much larger clone is one nucleotide away. The genes are TRBV12-3 or TRBV12-4 and TRBJ2-2; perhaps TRBD2 as D (5 bases). The CDR3 has 12 amino acids. The V end was cut by 6 bases, the J end by 3 bases, with 5 bases between. This CDR3 reads CASSGDTGELFF. DNA of the CDR3: TGTGCCAGCAGCGGGGACACCGGGGAGCTGTTTTTT.

Concerning this clonotype itself: The DNA is omitted, as the CDR3 cannot be located on it reliably, and the CDR3 follows TCRdb's listing. The genes are TRBV29-1 and TRBJ2-1; the table's TRBD2 call for D was not verified on the DNA. CDR1 SQVTM and CDR2 ANQGSEA come from the germline V gene. The CDR3 has 17 amino acids, counting both end residues. The CDR3 region is CSVVGGGARTRGNERFF.

This clonotype came up a few times. J is TRBJ2-1 and V is TRBV7-3; D gene ambiguous. The V gene lost 5 bases and the J gene lost 6 bases, with 11 bases spanning the gap. The CDR3 contains 13 residues. The germline V gene encodes CDR1 SGHTA and CDR2 FQGTGA. The CDR3 region has the DNA TGTGCCAGCAGCCAAGGATGGGCCAATGAGCAGTTCTTC. Its translation is CASSQGWANEQFF.

This clonotype occurred many times. This rearrangement joins TRBV28 to TRBJ2-5; D ambiguous. Germline assignment: CDR1 MDHEN and CDR2 SYDVKM. The V end lost 6 bases, the J end lost 5 bases, and 19 bases lay between the germline ends. The CDR3 extends over 15 amino acids. The CDR3 region has the DNA TGTGCCAGCAGGTTGACCGGTGGGTTATCGGAGACCCAGTACTTC. Translation: CASRLTGGLSETQYF.

Concerning this clonotype: The conserved phenylalanine or tryptophan normally closing the CDR3 is absent here, so this likely arose from a read error. V is TRBV20-1 and J is TRBJ2-7; perhaps TRBD1 as D (5 bases). V was pared by 6 bases and J by 3 bases, with 18 bases between. The CDR3 is 14 amino acids. The germline V gene encodes CDR1 DFQATT and CDR2 SNEGSKA (reference sequence). CDR3 sequence: CSAPRPDRYYEQYY. The CDR3 nucleotides read TGCAGTGCCCCGAGACCTGACAGATACTACGAGCAGTACTAC.

This clonotype was seen a few times. A read error may be the cause here, since a much bigger clone is one base away. The chain links TRBV4-1 to TRBJ2-1; 7 nucleotides line up with TRBD1. The CDR3 has 15 residues. In germline, CDR1 is MGHRA, CDR2 YSYEKL. CDR3 residues: CSSSPRDRLYNEQFF. CDR3 DNA: TGCTCCAGCAGCCCCCGGGACAGATTATACAATGAGCAGTTCTTC.

This clonotype has a single count. Compared with germline, one end of the junction differs, possibly owing to a read error. The chain combines TRBV13 with TRBJ1-1, with D uncertain. Germline CDR1 PRHDT, CDR2 FYEKMQ (reference sequence). CDR3 length equals 16 residues. CDR3 sequence: CVSSLAGPNRVAEAFF. The CDR3 coding sequence is TGTGTCAGCAGCTTAGCAGGTCCTAATCGGGTTGCTGAAGCTTTCTTT.

With regard to this clonotype: Mismatch with germline at one junction end may stem from a read error. The chain links TRBV4-1 to TRBJ2-1, with D possibly matching TRBD1 (5 bases). The CDR3 is made up of 15 amino acids. CDR1 is MGHRA and CDR2 is YSYEKL in the germline V gene. The CDR3 region is CASSQRGTFYNEQFF. CDR3 sequence (DNA): TGTGCCAGCAGCCAAAGGGGCACTTTCTACAATGAGCAGTTCTTC.

There are many counts of this clonotype. The chain employs TRBV4-1 and TRBJ1-6; TRBD1 matches 12 bases. After removal of 0 bases from V and 14 bases from J, the junction contained 14 bases not matched to a gene. CDR3 length: 18 amino acids. From germline, CDR1 is MGHRA and CDR2 YSYEKL. The CDR3 sequence is CASSQDPPGQGARWSLHF. In DNA, the CDR3 is TGCGCCAGCAGCCAAGATCCCCCGGGACAGGGGGCCCGGTGGTCCCTCCACTTT.

Sample share makes this clonotype medium-sized (0.01 to 0.1%). The chain is built from TRBV6-2 or TRBV6-3 and TRBJ2-3, with 8 bases matching TRBD2. V lost 6 bases, J lost 6 bases, and 23 bases stayed unmatched. Germline CDR1 is MNHEY and CDR2 is SVGEGT. There are 19 residues in the CDR3. DNA of the CDR3: TGTGCCAGCAGCTTCCCCGGGACCCGGGGGGGGCCGATTGCGGATACGCAGTATTTT. It specifies CASSFPGTRGGPIADTQYF.

Concerning this clonotype: At one end, the junction sequence differs from germline, possibly due to a read error. The CDR3 DNA reads TGTGTCAGAAGCTTGCACGAGCGGGAGGGAAGAGACGAGCAGTACTTC. Its protein product is CVRSLHEREGRDEQYF. The V gene is TRBV5-3, the J gene TRBJ2-7; TRBD2 matches 10 bases. TRBV5-3 is sorted into the ORF group, with uncertain function. This CDR3 is built from 16 residues.

The chain has TRBV12-5 and TRBJ2-1; 7 bases are shared with TRBD2. Germline CDR1 is LGHNT and CDR2 is FRNRAP. The CDR3 is 17 amino acids. V shed 1 base and J 9 bases; nucleotides not matched to a gene: 15. CDR3: CASGLEKSGMSCSEQFF. In nucleotides, the CDR3 is TGTGCTAGTGGTTTGGAAAAGAGCGGGATGTCCTGCAGTGAGCAGTTCTTC.

This rearrangement joins TRBV20-1 to TRBJ1-5; 9 nucleotides line up with TRBD1. The CDR3 runs to 14 residues. V lost 6 bases to trimming and J lost 12 bases; unmatched junction nucleotides: 15. CDR1 and CDR2 from the germline V gene are DFQATT and SNEGSKA (reference sequence). The CDR3 bases are TGCAGTGCGCAAATGGACAGGGGTTGTCAGGGCCAGCATTTT. As protein: CSAQMDRGCQGQHF.